This T cell receptor beta chain derives from a study of CXCR3-negative and CXCR3-positive naive CD8 T cells (dated by TCRdb to the late 2010s). General notes on the study: In total, some 140 million TRB reads were obtained, corresponding to roughly 1.5 +/- 0.3 million reads per library. Data from 11 donors, pooled across two independent experiments, went into the diversity and physicochemical repertoire analyses. For the TRBV-TRBJ cluster analysis, the naive subsets came from 5 donors, while the memory cells came from 3 donors.

Sequencer: NextSeq 550. The Human TCR Profiling Kit (MiLaboratory) was used to make UMI-labeled 5' RACE TRB cDNA libraries. The full amount of extracted RNA was used for cDNA synthesis, and the full amount of resulting cDNA was used for PCR amplification. Libraries were prepared in parallel with an identical number of PCR cycles. The authors' analysis ran thus. With a requirement of at least two reads per UMI, MIGEC and MiXCR extracted about 53,000 +/- 9,400 unique UMI-labeled TRB cDNA molecules per library. On average, around 40,000 +/- 10,000 functional in-frame TRB CDR3 nucleotide clonotypes lacking stop codons were found per library. After downsampling to 5000 UMI-labeled TRB molecules per sample, diversity metrics, including normalized Shannon-Wiener and Chao1, were computed in VDJtools. VDJtools was used to calculate clonotype-size-weighted physicochemical properties of the central five CDR3 residues, namely interaction energy, strength, volume and Kidera factor 4. With the reads reprocessed by TCRdb, a single entry stands for each CDR3 protein sequence and no DNA is reported. The V and J calls shown here were made by TCRdb, not taken from the authors' results. This sample's table carries roughly 70,000 distinct CDR3 sequences. About 1.5% of the sample is taken by the ten largest.

Comments on this clonotype: Its target antigen remains unknown.

The paper's findings and limits, for the study overall: Repertoire diversity was comparably high in both naive subsets but much lower in memory CD8+ T cells. Surface CD5, linked to self-reactivity in mice, was comparable between naive subsets; TCR interaction strength was therefore also inferred from TRB CDR3 physicochemical properties. TRB CDR3s from CXCR3-positive naive cells showed higher hydrophobicity (lower Kidera factor 4), lower energy, and higher strength and volume indices than CXCR3-negative naive cells. Freshly isolated PBMCs were used for most assays because CXCR3 expression went down partially after cryopreservation. Within the same donor, TRBV-TRBJ usage looked similar between naive CXCR3-negative and CXCR3-positive cells, but memory cells had distinct patterns.

The CDR3 spans 14 residues, from the cysteine through the phenylalanine. The DNA is unrecorded. CDR1 and CDR2 (SGHAT, FQNNGV) derive from the germline V gene. Each CD8+ T cell subset was flow-sorted in triplicate, and 300,000 cells per subset were placed directly into RLT lysis buffer. To exclude memory contaminants, naive CD8+ T cells were stringently defined as CD45RO-CCR7+CD27+CD95-. Peripheral blood mononuclear cells were isolated from buffy coats by standard density gradient centrifugation. A FACSAria III was used to flow-sort naive CD8+ T cells into CXCR3-negative and CXCR3-positive populations. Total RNA was extracted from sorted cells with an RNeasy Mini Kit.

The chain was built from TRBV11-2 and TRBJ1-4; TCRdb reports TRBD1, a call that lacks DNA to check it against. The sequencing input was naive CXCR3- CD8+ T cells from blood. Per the publication, the cell subset or site label means: CD45RO-CCR7+CD27+CD95- naive CD8+ T cells lacking CXCR3 (TNR3-). The clonotype comes from a human donor in good health. Some clones in this sample may be carry-over from other donors' samples. This receptor carries the CDR3 CASSQWGGLEKLFF.